The 4 T cell receptor beta chains below all came from one sample that was sequenced in a study of shared clonotypes between healthy human individuals. Repertoires were generated with immunoSEQ multiplex PCR, while TCRdb's copy carries only in-frame clones and drops some. Among approximately 350,000 clones, about 97% were seen once, and the ten largest hold about 0.32%. The sample taken for sequencing was memory CD8+ T cells sorted from blood. Subset specified: CD45RO+ cells pooled with CCR7-negative TemRA cells. The receptor set was obtained from a man younger than 40 in good health.

With regard to this clone: Within the sample, other DNA sequences also encode this same CDR3. This sequence joins TRBV4-2 and TRBJ2-5, with TRBD2 matching over 11 bases. CDR1 and CDR2 (germline): LGHNA, YNFKEQ. The CDR3 is 15 residues long. V gave up 4 bases and J gave up 2 bases; unmatched junction bases: 3. The CDR3 sequence is CASSPGTSGQETQYF. The CDR3 DNA is TGTGCCAGCAGCCCCGGGACTAGCGGACAAGAGACCCAGTACTTC.

J is TRBJ2-5 and V is TRBV7-2, with 7 positions matching TRBD2. The CDR3 covers 17 residues. Per the germline V gene, CDR1 is SGHTA and CDR2 is FQGNSA. With 4 bases clipped from V and 2 bases from J, the junction kept 13 bases outside the gene matches. CDR3: CASSSIRGGRVQETQYF. CDR3 coding DNA: TGTGCCAGCAGCTCGATAAGAGGTGGGAGGGTACAAGAGACCCAGTACTTC.

The rearrangement uses TRBV5-1 and TRBJ2-3; D is uncertain. Deletions cut 4 bases from V and 8 bases from J, with 23 bases between. Germline assignment: CDR1 SGHRS and CDR2 YFSETQ. CDR3 size: 16 residues. The CDR3 region is CASSPSHVRFQSTQYF. In DNA, the CDR3 is TGCGCCAGCAGCCCCTCCCATGTCAGGTTCCAGAGTACGCAGTATTTT.

V gene TRBV7-9 combines with J gene TRBJ2-3; D is unresolved. This CDR3 is 13 amino acids long. CDR1 is SEHNR and CDR2 is FQNEAQ in the germline V gene (reference sequence). Trimming stripped 3 bases from V and 4 bases from J, with 8 bases between. For the CDR3, the DNA is TGTGCCAGCAGCTTTGTCGCGGCAGATACGCAGTATTTT. Amino acid sequence: CASSFVAADTQYF. Complete variable domain (other parts from reference TRBV7-9 and TRBJ2-3): DTGVSQNPRHKITKRGQNVTFRCDPISEHNRLYWYRQTLGQGPEFLTYFQNEAQLEKSRLLSDRFSAERPKGSFSTLEIQRTEQGDSAMYLCASSFVAADTQYFGPGTRLTVL.